A selection of T cell receptor beta chains follows, all from one sample in a study of Tregs in tolerant kidney transplant recipients. The data were produced by immunoSEQ multiplex PCR, yet TCRdb's version contains in-frame clones alone and is incomplete. The sample carries roughly 86,000 clones, roughly 93% recorded once. This material consisted of CD4+ T cells from blood (PBMCs), taken 12 months after the transplant. The source of these receptors is a human patient who received a combined kidney and bone marrow transplant. Some T cells may be graft donor cells. Both conserved end residues are part of each CDR3. Each record gives: D gene, J gene, V gene, clone size, CDR3 protein, CDR3 DNA. The D gene is left open where the match is weak. Rows give clone size only sometimes, using once, few, many, or a class for an expanded clone.

D: NA; J: TRBJ1-2; V: TRBV9; size: NA; CDR3: CASSLTSGGYTF; DNA: TGTGCCAGCAGCCTTACGTCGGGGGGCTACACCTTC
D: NA; J: TRBJ2-3; V: TRBV9; size: NA; CDR3: CASSVAEAASDTQYF; DNA: TGTGCCAGCAGCGTAGCTGAGGCCGCCTCGGATACGCAGTATTTT
D: NA; J: TRBJ2-2; V: TRBV5-4; size: NA; CDR3: CASSLPRRGRETGELFF; DNA: TGTGCCAGCAGCCTTCCCCGAAGAGGCCGGGAGACCGGGGAGCTGTTTTTT
D: NA; J: TRBJ1-1; V: TRBV18; size: NA; CDR3: CASSPPLGGNTEAFF; DNA: TGTGCCAGCTCACCACCGTTGGGGGGGAACACTGAAGCTTTCTTT
D: TRBD1; J: TRBJ2-3; V: TRBV7-2; size: once; CDR3: CASSLAGQGRTISTDTQYF; DNA: TGTGCCAGCAGCTTAGCGGGACAGGGAAGGACTATAAGCACAGATACGCAGTATTTT
D: TRBD2; J: TRBJ2-1; V: TRBV7-9; size: NA; CDR3: CASSPGTSGDNEQFF; DNA: TGTGCCAGCAGCCCAGGGACTAGCGGGGACAATGAGCAGTTCTTC
D: NA; J: TRBJ2-2; V: TRBV9; size: NA; CDR3: CASSPPYGYTGELFF; DNA: TGTGCCAGCAGCCCCCCCTACGGGTACACCGGGGAGCTGTTTTTT
D: NA; J: TRBJ1-2; V: TRBV18; size: NA; CDR3: CASSPVGGSNYGYTF; DNA: TGTGCCAGCTCACCAGTCGGGGGTTCTAACTATGGCTACACCTTC
D: TRBD2; J: TRBJ2-7; V: TRBV2; size: NA; CDR3: CASRREGSYEQYF; DNA: TGTGCCAGCAGGAGGGAGGGGTCCTACGAGCAGTACTTC
D: TRBD1; J: TRBJ1-2; V: TRBV28; size: NA; CDR3: CASSSLIGRTGGFGYTF; DNA: TGTGCCAGCAGTTCCCTAATCGGAAGGACAGGGGGCTTTGGCTACACCTTC
D: NA; J: TRBJ2-5; V: TRBV11-3; size: NA; CDR3: CASRGSTGGFETQYF; DNA: TGTGCCAGCAGGGGATCTACTGGGGGCTTTGAGACCCAGTACTTC
D: TRBD2; J: TRBJ2-1; V: TRBV5-5; size: NA; CDR3: CASSSGAGGNYNEQFF; DNA: TGTGCCAGCAGCTCGGGGGCGGGGGGCAATTACAATGAGCAGTTCTTC
D: NA; J: TRBJ1-4; V: TRBV18; size: NA; CDR3: CASSPRQVGGRTTNEKLFF; DNA: TGTGCCAGCTCACCAAGACAGGTTGGAGGTAGAACAACTAATGAAAAACTGTTTTTT